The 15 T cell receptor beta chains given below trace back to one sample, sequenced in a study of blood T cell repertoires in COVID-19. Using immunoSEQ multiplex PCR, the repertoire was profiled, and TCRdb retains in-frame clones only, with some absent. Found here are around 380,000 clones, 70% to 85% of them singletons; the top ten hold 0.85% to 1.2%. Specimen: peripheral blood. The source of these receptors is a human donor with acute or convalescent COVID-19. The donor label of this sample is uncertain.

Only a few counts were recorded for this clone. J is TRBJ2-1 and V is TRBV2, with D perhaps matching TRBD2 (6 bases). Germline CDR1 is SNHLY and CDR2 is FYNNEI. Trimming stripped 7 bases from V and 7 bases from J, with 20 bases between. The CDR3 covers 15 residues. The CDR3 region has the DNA TGTGCCAGCAAGGCGGGGCCTCAGGCGGGGAATGAGCAGTTCTTC. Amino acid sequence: CASKAGPQAGNEQFF.

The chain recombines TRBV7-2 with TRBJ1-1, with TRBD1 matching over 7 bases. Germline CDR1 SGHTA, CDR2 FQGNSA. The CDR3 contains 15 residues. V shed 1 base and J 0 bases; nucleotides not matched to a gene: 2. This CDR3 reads CASSLGGQMNTEAFF. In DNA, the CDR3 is TGTGCCAGCAGCTTAGGGGGACAGATGAACACTGAAGCTTTCTTT. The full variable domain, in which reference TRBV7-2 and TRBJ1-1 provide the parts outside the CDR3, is GAGVSQSPSNKVTEKGKDVELRCDPISGHTALYWYRQSLGQGLEFLIYFQGNSAPDKSGLPSDRFSAERTGGSVSTLTIQRTQQEDSAVYLCASSLGGQMNTEAFFGQGTRLTVV.

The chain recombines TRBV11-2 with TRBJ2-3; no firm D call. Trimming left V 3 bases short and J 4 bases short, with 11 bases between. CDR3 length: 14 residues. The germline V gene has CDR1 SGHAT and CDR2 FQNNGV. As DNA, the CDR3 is TGTGCCAGCAGCTTGCAACTTCTTCCAGATACGCAGTATTTT. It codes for CASSLQLLPDTQYF.

The CDR3 region has the DNA TGTGCCAGCTCACCACTTAGAGCGGGAGGTGGAGAGACCCAGTACTTC. It is translated as CASSPLRAGGGETQYF. The chain links TRBV18 to TRBJ2-5; TRBD2 agrees at 9 bases. This CDR3 spans 16 amino acids. After removal of 1 base from V and 4 bases from J, the junction contained 7 bases not matched to a gene. CDR1 is KGHSH, CDR2 LQKENI, per germline.

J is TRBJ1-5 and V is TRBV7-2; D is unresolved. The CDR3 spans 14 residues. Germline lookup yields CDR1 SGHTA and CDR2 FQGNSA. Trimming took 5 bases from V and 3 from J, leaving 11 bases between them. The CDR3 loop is CASSPQKINQPQHF. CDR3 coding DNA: TGTGCCAGCAGCCCACAGAAGATCAATCAGCCCCAGCATTTT.

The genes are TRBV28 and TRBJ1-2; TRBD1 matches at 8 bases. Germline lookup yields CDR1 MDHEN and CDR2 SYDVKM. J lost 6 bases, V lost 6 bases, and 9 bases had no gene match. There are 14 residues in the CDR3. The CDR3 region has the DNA TGTGCCAGCAGGGAAGCAGGGGGCGCGAATGGCTACACCTTC. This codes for CASREAGGANGYTF.

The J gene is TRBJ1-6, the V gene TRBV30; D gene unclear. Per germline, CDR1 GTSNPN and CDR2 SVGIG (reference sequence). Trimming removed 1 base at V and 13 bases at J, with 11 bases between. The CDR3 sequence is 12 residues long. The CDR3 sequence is CAWSAHGSPLHF. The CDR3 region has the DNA TGTGCCTGGAGTGCACACGGGTCTCCCCTCCACTTT.

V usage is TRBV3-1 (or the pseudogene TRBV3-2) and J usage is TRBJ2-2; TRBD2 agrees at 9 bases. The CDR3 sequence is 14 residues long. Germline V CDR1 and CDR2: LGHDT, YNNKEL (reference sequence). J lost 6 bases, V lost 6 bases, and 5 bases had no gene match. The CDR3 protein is CASRPGLASGELFF. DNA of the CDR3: TGTGCCAGCAGACCGGGACTAGCATCCGGGGAGCTGTTTTTT.

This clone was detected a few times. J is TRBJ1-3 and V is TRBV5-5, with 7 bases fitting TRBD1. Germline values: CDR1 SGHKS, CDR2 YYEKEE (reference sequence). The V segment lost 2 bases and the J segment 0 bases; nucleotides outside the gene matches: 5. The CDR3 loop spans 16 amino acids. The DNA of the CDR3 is TGTGCCAGCAGCTTAAAGGGACAGAGCTCTGGAAACACCATATATTTT. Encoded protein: CASSLKGQSSGNTIYF.

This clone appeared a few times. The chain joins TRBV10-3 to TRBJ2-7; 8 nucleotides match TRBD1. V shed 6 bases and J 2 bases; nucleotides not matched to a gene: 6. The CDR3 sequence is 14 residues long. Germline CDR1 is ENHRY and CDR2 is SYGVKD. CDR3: CAIRGQGGPYEQYF. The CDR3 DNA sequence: TGTGCCATCAGAGGACAGGGTGGGCCCTACGAGCAGTACTTC.

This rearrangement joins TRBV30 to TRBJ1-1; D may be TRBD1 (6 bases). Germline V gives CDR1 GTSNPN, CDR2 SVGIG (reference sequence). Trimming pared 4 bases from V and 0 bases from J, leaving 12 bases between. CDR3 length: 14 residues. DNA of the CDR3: TGTGCCTGGACTCGACAGGTCATGAACACTGAAGCTTTCTTT. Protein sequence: CAWTRQVMNTEAFF. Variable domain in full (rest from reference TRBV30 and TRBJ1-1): SQTIHQWPATLVQPVGSPLSLECTVEGTSNPNLYWYRQAAGRGLQLLFYSVGIGQISSEVPQNLSASRPQDRQFILSSKKLLLSDSGFYLCAWTRQVMNTEAFFGQGTRLTVV.

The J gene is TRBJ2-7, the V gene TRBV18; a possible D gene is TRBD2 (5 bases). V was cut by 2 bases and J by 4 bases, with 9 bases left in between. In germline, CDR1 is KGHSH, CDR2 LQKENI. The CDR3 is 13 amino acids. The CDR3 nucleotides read TGTGCCAGCTCACCAGGGTGGGAGTACGAGCAGTACTTC. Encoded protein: CASSPGWEYEQYF.

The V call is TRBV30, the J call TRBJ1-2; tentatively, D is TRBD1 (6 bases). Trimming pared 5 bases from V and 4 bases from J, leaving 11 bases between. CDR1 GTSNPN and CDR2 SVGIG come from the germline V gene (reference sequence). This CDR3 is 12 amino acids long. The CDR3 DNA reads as TGTGCCTGGGAACAGGGATCCTATGGCTACACCTTC. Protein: CAWEQGSYGYTF.

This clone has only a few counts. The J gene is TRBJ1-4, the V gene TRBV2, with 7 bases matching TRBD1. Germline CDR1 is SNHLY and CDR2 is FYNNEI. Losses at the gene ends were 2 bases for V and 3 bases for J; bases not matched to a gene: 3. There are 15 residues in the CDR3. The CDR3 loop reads CASSEWGTANEKLFF. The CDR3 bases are TGTGCCAGCAGTGAATGGGGGACAGCTAATGAAAAACTGTTTTTT.

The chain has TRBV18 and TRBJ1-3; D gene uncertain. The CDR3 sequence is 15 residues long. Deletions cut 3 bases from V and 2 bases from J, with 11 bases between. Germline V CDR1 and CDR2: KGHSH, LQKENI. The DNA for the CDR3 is TGTGCCAGCTCACCGTTCGGAGGGCCTGGAAACACCATATATTTT. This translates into CASSPFGGPGNTIYF.